One sample yielded the 5 T cell receptor beta chains listed below, sequenced in a study of shared clonotypes between healthy human individuals (dated by TCRdb to about 2020). CD8 naive samples were CD45RO-negative cells positively selected for CCR7, giving a CD45RA+CCR7+ population that excluded TemRA cells. To prepare the library, the immunoSEQ multiplex PCR assay was applied. TCRdb provides this immuneACCESS table in a form limited to in-frame rearrangements. Some clones are lacking; in checked studies, under half of them reflect an unresolved V gene, and why the rest are absent is not known. For this sample there are hundreds of thousands of clones; about 92% appear just once. The ten largest clones add up to about 24% of the sample. Material: naive CD8+ T cells sorted from blood. The cell subset or site label for this specimen denotes: CD45RA+CCR7+. These receptors were collected from a man aged 25 to 45 in good health.

V usage is TRBV15 and J usage is TRBJ2-7; 9 bases align to TRBD2. The V and J ends lost 1 base and 2 bases, in that order; junction bases with no gene match: 24. CDR1 and CDR2 (germline): LNHNV, YYDKDF (reference sequence). CDR3 length: 22 amino acids. This CDR3 reads CATSRVGGRQIASGMAPYEQYF. The CDR3 DNA sequence: TGTGCCACCAGCAGAGTCGGGGGAAGACAGATCGCTAGCGGGATGGCCCCCTACGAGCAGTACTTC.

CDR3 in DNA: TGTGCCAGCGCTGGTCCAGGGCCCAATCAGCCCCAGCATTTT. Protein sequence: CASAGPGPNQPQHF. The V call is TRBV21-1, the J call TRBJ1-5; no check of the table's D call, TRBD1, against the DNA was made. TRBV21-1 is noted as a pseudogene. The CDR3 covers 14 residues.

The V call is TRBV5-8, the J call TRBJ2-1; D perhaps matches TRBD1 (5 bases). Germline V gene lookup returns CDR1 SGHTS and CDR2 YDEGEE. This CDR3 region has 17 residues. With 0 bases removed from V and 0 bases from J, the gap between germline ends came to 13 bases. The CDR3 protein is CASSLGYRLSSYNEQFF. The CDR3 DNA reads TGTGCCAGCAGCTTGGGATACAGGCTAAGCTCCTACAATGAGCAGTTCTTC.

This chain links TRBV6-5 with TRBJ2-1, with a weak D call TRBD1 (6 bases). CDR1 is MNHEY and CDR2 is SVGAGI in the germline V gene. Trimming pared 4 bases from V and 0 bases from J, leaving 10 bases between. CDR3 length: 15 residues. The CDR3 spells CASSWTVNSYNEQFF. CDR3 nucleotide sequence: TGTGCCAGCAGTTGGACAGTCAACTCCTACAATGAGCAGTTCTTC.

This clone was picked up one time. This chain connects TRBV9 to TRBJ1-2; D uncertain. Germline V lookup: CDR1 SGDLS, CDR2 YYNGEE. The CDR3 sequence is 15 residues long. With 2 bases removed from V and 0 bases from J, the gap between germline ends came to 11 bases. CDR3 protein: CASSVTGSTNYGYTF. CDR3 sequence (DNA): TGTGCCAGCAGCGTGACCGGGAGTACTAACTATGGCTACACCTTC.